A single sample is the source of the 22 T cell receptor beta chains below, sequenced in a study of blood T cell repertoires in COVID-19. Clones were sequenced by immunoSEQ multiplex PCR, and TCRdb holds only the in-frame ones, with some missing. The sample lists some 74,000 clones, about 91% occurring once. The sequenced material came from peripheral blood. The receptor source for this set is a woman older than 75 with acute or convalescent COVID-19.

V and J are TRBV4-2 and TRBJ2-5; a weak D match, TRBD1 (5 bases). Germline CDR1 LGHNA, CDR2 YNFKEQ. There are 13 residues in the CDR3. Trimming took 0 bases from V and 5 from J, leaving 7 bases between them. DNA of the CDR3: TGTGCCAGCAGCCAAGAGTCAGGGGAGACCCAGTACTTC. Its translation: CASSQESGETQYF.

J is TRBJ1-2 and V is TRBV5-3, with D possibly TRBD1 on 6 matching bases. TRBV5-3 is designated an ORF whose function remains uncertain. With 4 bases removed from V and 6 bases from J, the gap between germline ends came to 19 bases. This CDR3 is 15 amino acids long. The CDR3 protein is CARSLPEAGANGYTF. The CDR3 bases are TGTGCCAGAAGCCTACCCGAGGCGGGGGCGAATGGCTACACCTTC.

This clone was detected once. The gene calls are TRBV7-3 and TRBJ1-2, with TRBD1 matching over 7 bases. V was clipped by 5 bases and J by 9 bases; unmatched bases: 6. The CDR3 sequence is 12 residues long. Germline V lookup: CDR1 SGHTA, CDR2 FQGTGA. The CDR3 DNA sequence: TGTGCCAGCAGCGGGAGACAGGGACGCTACACCTTC. This gives the protein CASSGRQGRYTF. The full variable domain, completed using reference TRBV7-3 and TRBJ1-2, is GAGVSQTPSNKVTEKGKYVELRCDPISGHTALYWYRQSLGQGPEFLIYFQGTGAADDSGLPNDRFFAVRPEGSVSTLKIQRTERGDSAVYLCASSGRQGRYTFGSGTRLTVV.

The rearrangement uses TRBV3-1 (or the pseudogene TRBV3-2) and TRBJ1-2; D not certain. Trimming removed 4 bases from V and 7 bases from J, with 13 bases in between. This CDR3 has 13 amino acids. Per the germline V gene, CDR1 is LGHDT and CDR2 is YNNKEL (reference sequence). The CDR3 sequence is CASSLGSSGGYTF. For the CDR3, the DNA is TGTGCCAGCAGCCTTGGGTCTTCGGGTGGCTACACCTTC.

Written as DNA, the CDR3 is TGTGCCAGCTCCGCCGGAGAGAACACTGAAGCTTTCTTT. This encodes CASSAGENTEAFF. The chain has TRBV18 and TRBJ1-1; D remains unclear. CDR1 is KGHSH and CDR2 is LQKENI in the germline V gene. Trimming stripped 6 bases from V and 1 base from J, with 9 bases between. The CDR3 loop spans 13 amino acids.

This chain connects TRBV7-2 to TRBJ2-6; D not resolved. CDR3 length: 16 residues. CDR1 and CDR2 from the germline V gene are SGHTA and FQGNSA. The V gene lost 5 bases and the J gene lost 1 base, with 12 bases spanning the gap. Written as DNA, the CDR3 is TGTGCCAGCAGCCCACCTAGAGGTTCTGGGGCCAACGTCCTGACTTTC. Protein: CASSPPRGSGANVLTF.

The chain employs TRBV3-1 (or the pseudogene TRBV3-2) and TRBJ1-2; 7 nucleotides match TRBD1. V lost 0 bases to trimming and J lost 6 bases; unmatched junction nucleotides: 7. This CDR3 is built from 15 residues. Germline V gene sequence: CDR1 LGHDT, CDR2 YNNKEL (reference sequence). This CDR3 reads CASSQESTGVDGYTF. CDR3 in DNA: TGTGCCAGCAGCCAAGAAAGCACAGGGGTCGATGGCTACACCTTC.

The chain combines TRBV5-1 with TRBJ1-2, with TRBD1 matching over 9 bases. J was trimmed by 6 bases and V by 0 bases; bases with no gene match: 9. The germline gives CDR1 SGHRS, CDR2 YFSETQ. This CDR3 contains 16 residues. Here the CDR3 reads CASSLGDRGGHHGYTF. The CDR3 DNA follows: TGCGCCAGCAGCTTGGGAGACAGGGGGGGCCATCATGGCTACACCTTC.

A few counts support this clone. The chain has TRBV6-5 and TRBJ2-5; possible D gene TRBD1, 6 bases. CDR3 length: 14 amino acids. Per the germline V gene, CDR1 is MNHEY and CDR2 is SVGAGI. With 7 bases removed from V and 2 bases from J, the gap between germline ends came to 14 bases. The CDR3 DNA reads TGTGCCAGCAACCCGGGACACCAACAAGAGACCCAGTACTTC. This codes for CASNPGHQQETQYF.

The genes are TRBV29-1 and TRBJ2-7, with D perhaps being TRBD1 or TRBD2 (5 bases each). CDR1 is SQVTM and CDR2 is ANQGSEA in the germline V gene. The CDR3 sequence is 15 residues long. V was cut by 7 bases and J by 3 bases, with 22 bases left in between. CDR3 sequence: CSGEEGSGSGYEQYF. The CDR3 bases are TGCAGCGGCGAAGAGGGGAGTGGCTCAGGCTACGAGCAGTACTTC.

The genes are TRBV6-5 and TRBJ2-3; D not certain. V was trimmed by 0 bases and J by 8 bases, leaving 15 bases between them. There are 15 residues in the CDR3. Germline V gene data show CDR1 as MNHEY and CDR2 as SVGAGI. The CDR3 sequence: CASSYSTAPRPTQYF. In DNA form, the CDR3 reads TGTGCCAGCAGTTACTCGACTGCACCCCGCCCTACGCAGTATTTT.

This clone came up a few times. This chain links TRBV3-1 (or the pseudogene TRBV3-2) with TRBJ2-2; 10 bases map to TRBD2. CDR1 and CDR2 (germline): LGHDT, YNNKEL (reference sequence). Germline trimming cut 0 bases from V and 0 bases from J; bases unmatched to any gene: 4. The CDR3 is 18 residues long. CDR3 sequence: CASSQDRLAGANTGELFF. In DNA form, the CDR3 reads TGTGCCAGCAGCCAAGATAGGCTAGCGGGGGCGAACACCGGGGAGCTGTTTTTT.

V and J are TRBV3-1 (or the pseudogene TRBV3-2) and TRBJ2-6; 9 bases fit TRBD1. CDR3 size: 16 residues. Germline V gene data show CDR1 as LGHDT and CDR2 as YNNKEL (reference sequence). With V trimmed by 10 bases and J by 1 base, 8 bases remained unmatched. In DNA form, the CDR3 reads TGTGCCAAGAGGACAGGGGCGGATTCTGGGGCCAACGTCCTGACTTTC. As protein: CAKRTGADSGANVLTF.

This clone was detected only once. The gene calls are TRBV3-1 (or the pseudogene TRBV3-2) and TRBJ1-4; TRBD1 might be the D (6 bases). The germline V and J ends were trimmed by 1 base and 8 bases, with 14 bases remaining between them. CDR3 length: 15 amino acids. Germline V CDR1 and CDR2: LGHDT, YNNKEL (reference sequence). The CDR3 is CASSQVYRVQEKLFF. The CDR3 DNA sequence: TGTGCCAGCAGCCAAGTTTACAGGGTACAGGAAAAACTGTTTTTT.

The chain's CDR3 is CASSLAMTGNTGELFF. CDR3 DNA: TGTGCCAGCAGCTTAGCTATGACAGGGAACACCGGGGAGCTGTTTTTT. The genes are TRBV7-2 and TRBJ2-2; D perhaps matches TRBD1 (6 bases). V gave up 0 bases and J gave up 1 base, with 9 bases separating them. Germline V CDR1 and CDR2: SGHTA, FQGNSA. The CDR3 runs 16 residues.

This clone occurred once. The chain couples TRBV18 to TRBJ1-1, with 7 positions matching TRBD1. The V and J ends lost 0 bases and 2 bases, in that order; junction bases with no gene match: 6. From germline, CDR1 is KGHSH and CDR2 LQKENI. The CDR3 totals 16 residues. The CDR3: CASSPPKGAFNTEAFF. Here the CDR3 DNA reads TGTGCCAGCTCACCACCAAAGGGGGCCTTTAACACTGAAGCTTTCTTT. Filled out from reference TRBV18 and TRBJ1-1, the complete variable domain reads NAGVMQNPRHLVRRRGQEARLRCSPMKGHSHVYWYRQLPEEGLKFMVYLQKENIIDESGMPKERFSAEFPKEGPSILRIQQVVRGDSAAYFCASSPPKGAFNTEAFFGQGTRLTVV.

This sequence joins TRBV7-8 and TRBJ2-4, with 9 bases matching TRBD2. This CDR3 region has 15 residues. V lost 7 bases to trimming and J lost 8 bases; unmatched junction nucleotides: 12. Germline loops: CDR1 SGHVS, CDR2 FQNEAQ. The CDR3 loop is CASTPRAGGEYIQYF. CDR3 DNA sequence: TGTGCCAGCACCCCACGTGCGGGGGGGGAATACATTCAGTACTTC.

The genes are TRBV3-1 (or the pseudogene TRBV3-2) and TRBJ1-3, with no clear D. The CDR3 runs 13 residues. V lost 6 bases to trimming and J lost 8 bases, with 14 bases between them. The germline V gene has CDR1 LGHDT and CDR2 YNNKEL (reference sequence). Here the CDR3 DNA reads TGTGCCAGCAGACGCGGCGGGAGGGACACCATATATTTT. Translated: CASRRGGRDTIYF.

This chain uses TRBV7-2 with TRBJ2-1; no reliable D call. This CDR3 has 16 amino acids. The V end was cut by 1 base, the J end by 5 bases, with 15 bases between. Germline V gene sequence: CDR1 SGHTA, CDR2 FQGNSA. The CDR3 DNA reads as TGTGCCAGCAGCTTAGGGGTAGCCGTATCTGACAATGAGCAGTTCTTC. Translated, it gives CASSLGVAVSDNEQFF.

The V and J genes are TRBV6-1 and TRBJ1-2; no definite D call. The V gene lost 2 bases and the J gene lost 3 bases, with 10 bases spanning the gap. The CDR3 loop spans 14 amino acids. From germline, CDR1 is MNHNS and CDR2 SASEGT. In nucleotides, the CDR3 is TGTGCCAGCAGTGAACGAGGGTGGGACTATGGCTACACCTTC. Protein: CASSERGWDYGYTF.

This clone has a single count. This chain uses TRBV19 with TRBJ2-1; D gene unclear. V gave up 5 bases and J gave up 5 bases, with 7 bases separating them. The V gene's germline CDR1 is LNHDA and CDR2 SQIVND (reference sequence). There are 12 residues in the CDR3. The CDR3 coding sequence is TGTGCCAGTAGTGATGAGGACAATGAGCAGTTCTTC. Protein sequence: CASSDEDNEQFF.

The genes are TRBV3-1 (or the pseudogene TRBV3-2) and TRBJ2-7, with TRBD2 identical over 7 bases. Germline CDR1 and CDR2: LGHDT and YNNKEL (reference sequence). There are 16 residues in the CDR3. V shed 1 base, J shed 0 bases, and the junction held 6 bases outside the gene matches. CDR3 in amino acids: CASSQVGGRSSYEQYF. The CDR3 DNA follows: TGTGCCAGCAGCCAAGTCGGGGGGAGGAGCTCCTACGAGCAGTACTTC.